This T cell receptor beta chain was sequenced for a study of shared clonotypes between healthy human individuals. Several immunoSEQ plates received, in even portions, the genomic DNA of each subset. TCRdb's copy holds only in-frame clones and misses some; the assay was immunoSEQ multiplex PCR. Seen here are about a million clones, 76% observed once, and the top ten hold over 1.3%. Turning to this clone: Its target is unknown.

Study observations and caveats: It was anticipated that sequencing depth would influence how many clonotypes donors shared. The diversity represented, both genetic and in exposure history, was limited by few donors.

Participating donors were healthy, HIV-negative adults free of recent acute infections or vaccinations. The clonotype was recovered from a man aged 18 to 30 in good health. The sample consisted of memory CD4+ T cells sorted from blood. Noted subset: CD45RA-negative fraction.

CDR3 coding DNA: TGTGCCAGCAGCCCAGAGCGGGGGGTCTCCTACGAGCAGTACTTC. Protein sequence: CASSPERGVSYEQYF. V usage is TRBV11-1 and J usage is TRBJ2-7, with 9 bases that match TRBD2. Per the germline V gene, CDR1 is SGHAT and CDR2 is FQDESV (reference sequence). The CDR3 is made up of 15 amino acids. Trimming removed 5 bases from V and 0 bases from J; junction bases left unmatched: 5.